This T cell receptor (beta chain) stems from a study of blood T cell repertoires in COVID-19 (dated by TCRdb to 2018 to 2021). Notes on the research overall: Samples from collaborators originated in the United States, Italy and Spain and spanned both the acute and convalescent phases of COVID-19. The prospective study material was composed of cDNA or gDNA derived from T cells, B-cell-depleted T cells, or PBMCs. Subjects who had been exposed to COVID-19, were actively infected with it, or had recovered from it provided the deeply sampled blood TCRbeta repertoires that made up the dataset. The repertoires were released in a freely available public database meant as a resource for research on the immune response to SARS-CoV-2. The samples were drawn from two sources: the first 160 participants of the ongoing ImmuneRACE study, and over 950 subjects contributed by 6 global collaborators. The sample metadata nearly always contained a de-identified subject ID, COVID-19 status, age in years and sex. Where HLA class I and class II types were available, the types were taken from metadata supplied by the sample provider, not from assay-based typing. Summary of the overall study and its limitations: How much clinical and demographic metadata was included differed by source and by participant, and the metadata was provided uncurated.

The CDR3 spans 14 residues, from the cysteine through the phenylalanine. The only DNA kept is the CDR3, 42 bases in frame from the first base. For CDR1 and CDR2, the germline V gene (reference sequence) lists MNHEY and SMNVEV. V is trimmed back by 5 bases and J by 0 bases, and the junction contains 3 bases that no gene match accounts for. Participants in the prospective study were enrolled through a virtual design, were aged roughly 18 to 100 years, and lived in roughly 25 United States geographic areas. In the prospective study, participants were assigned to cohorts based on the clinical history participants reported in a screening survey and a study questionnaire. Recovered participants in ImmuneRACE Cohort 3 were defined as having two consecutive negative NP/OP PCR tests, clearance from a healthcare professional, or resolution of symptoms. In the prospective study, mobile phlebotomists collected whole blood, serum and a nasopharyngeal or oropharyngeal swab from each participant. Prospective study participants could optionally give additional blood draws and questionnaires over an approximately two-month period. Prospective study blood samples were shipped either frozen or at room temperature before DNA extraction.

TCRbeta CDR3 regions were amplified from genomic DNA using the immunoSEQ Assay, a bias-controlled multiplex PCR. In the original analysis: The number of nucleated cells in each sample was estimated by amplification of reference gene primers within the assay. To quantify the absolute abundance of each unique TCRbeta CDR3 rearrangement, sequence reads were collapsed and filtered. For each sample, productive Simpson clonality was calculated as the square root of Simpson's diversity index across productive rearrangements. What TCRdb holds here is the immuneACCESS table cut down to in-frame rearrangements. Part of the clones is not present; checked against another copy, under half of the missing clones reflect an unresolved V gene, and the others are unexplained. The D gene and trimming were derived from the DNA, and the V and J assignments and clone size from that table. The sample table shows 320,000 or so clones, and less than 90% are seen once. The top ten clones comprise approximately 0.93% of the sample.

With respect to this clone: The target of this receptor is not known. The record has no base qualities; no much larger clone is one base away.

The receptor chain draws on TRBV27 and TRBJ2-7; TRBD2 matches 8 bases in the middle. The sequenced material came from PBMCs or T cells enriched from blood (not recorded which). The receptor was isolated from a woman aged 25 to 45 who had recovered from COVID-19. The DNA sequence is as follows: TGTGCCAGCAGTCTCGGGGGGGTCTCCTACGAGCAGTACTTC. Its protein is CASSLGGVSYEQYF.